A selection of T cell receptor beta chains follows, all from one sample in a study of blood T cell repertoires in COVID-19. This table comes from immunoSEQ multiplex PCR, and its TCRdb copy is limited to in-frame clones, with some not included. This repertoire shows 150,000 to 170,000 clones, 80% to 90% found once; its top ten account for 8.3%. Sequenced input: peripheral blood. These receptors were collected from a woman aged 55 to 70 with COVID-19, enrolled during active disease. Each CDR3 is given with its conserved first and last residue. The D gene is left open where the match is weak. Not all rows give a size; the values are once, few, many and, for expanded clones, a class.

V: TRBV12-3/TRBV12-4; size: .; J: TRBJ2-1; D: .; CDR3: CASNARGNNEQFF; DNA: TGTGCCAGCAATGCGCGGGGAAACAATGAGCAGTTCTTC
V: TRBV18; size: .; J: TRBJ2-2; D: TRBD1; CDR3: CASSQGQGVGGELFF; DNA: TGTGCCAGCTCCCAGGGACAGGGTGTCGGCGGGGAGCTGTTTTTT
V: TRBV6-1; size: .; J: TRBJ2-7; D: .; CDR3: CASSQGDYRPSYEQYF; DNA: TGTGCCAGCAGTCAAGGTGACTACCGCCCATCCTACGAGCAGTACTTC
V: TRBV6-2/TRBV6-3; size: .; J: TRBJ2-1; D: TRBD2; CDR3: CASSYGAGGWYEQFF; DNA: TGTGCCAGCAGTTACGGAGCGGGAGGGTGGTATGAGCAGTTCTTC
V: TRBV20-1; size: .; J: TRBJ1-2; D: .; CDR3: CSATTDYGYTF; DNA: TGCAGTGCTACCACGGACTATGGCTACACCTTC
V: TRBV6-1; size: .; J: TRBJ1-1; D: TRBD1; CDR3: CASSEVGTGNTEAFF; DNA: TGTGCCAGCAGTGAAGTGGGGACAGGGAACACTGAAGCTTTCTTT
V: TRBV21-1; size: .; J: TRBJ1-5; D: .; CDR3: CASIHKTSGLKQPQHF; DNA: TGTGCCAGCATCCACAAAACCTCAGGGCTCAAACAGCCCCAGCATTTT
V: TRBV7-9; size: .; J: TRBJ2-1; D: TRBD1; CDR3: CASSFPGTGDSNEQFF; DNA: TGTGCCAGCAGCTTCCCCGGGACAGGGGATTCCAATGAGCAGTTCTTC
V: TRBV18; size: .; J: TRBJ1-1; D: TRBD1; CDR3: CASSSRTGGLEAFF; DNA: TGTGCCAGCTCATCACGGACAGGGGGCCTTGAAGCTTTCTTT
V: TRBV6-5; size: .; J: TRBJ2-7; D: .; CDR3: CASSAGWLTYEQYF; DNA: TGTGCCAGCAGCGCTGGCTGGTTAACCTACGAGCAGTACTTC
V: TRBV9; size: .; J: TRBJ2-1; D: TRBD2; CDR3: CASSVRESGRAGYNEQFF; DNA: TGTGCCAGCAGCGTAAGGGAAAGCGGGAGGGCTGGCTACAATGAGCAGTTCTTC
V: TRBV29-1; size: .; J: TRBJ1-5; D: TRBD1; CDR3: CSVAVTGGNQPQHF; DNA: TGCAGCGTTGCCGTGACAGGGGGGAATCAGCCCCAGCATTTT
V: TRBV5-1; size: once; J: TRBJ2-7; D: TRBD1; CDR3: CASSLARGLAEQYF; DNA: TGCGCCAGCAGCTTGGCCAGGGGGCTGGCCGAGCAGTACTTC
V: TRBV10-3; size: .; J: TRBJ2-3; D: .; CDR3: CAISGAGSGTDTQYF; DNA: TGTGCCATCAGCGGGGCCGGGAGTGGCACAGATACGCAGTATTTT
V: TRBV3-1/TRBV3-2; size: .; J: TRBJ2-7; D: TRBD2; CDR3: CASSQDGMIAGVGQYF; DNA: TGTGCCAGCAGCCAAGATGGGATGATAGCGGGAGTAGGGCAGTACTTC
V: TRBV2; size: .; J: TRBJ2-1; D: .; CDR3: CASSERRLNYNEQFF; DNA: TGTGCCAGCAGTGAACGGCGGCTAAATTACAATGAGCAGTTCTTC
V: TRBV5-1; size: few; J: TRBJ2-2; D: .; CDR3: CASSLLASLYGELFF; DNA: TGCGCCAGCAGCCTGCTTGCTAGCTTATACGGGGAGCTGTTTTTT
V: TRBV5-4; size: .; J: TRBJ2-6; D: TRBD1; CDR3: CASSLLTGPGANVLTF; DNA: TGTGCCAGCAGCTTGTTGACAGGGCCCGGGGCCAACGTCCTGACTTTC
V: TRBV7-8; size: .; J: TRBJ1-5; D: TRBD1; CDR3: CASSPPTWDRGGQPQHF; DNA: TGTGCCAGCAGCCCGCCTACCTGGGACAGGGGTGGTCAGCCCCAGCATTTT
V: TRBV18; size: .; J: TRBJ1-3; D: TRBD1; CDR3: CASSLPPGTGGNTIYF; DNA: TGTGCCAGCTCACTTCCTCCCGGGACAGGAGGAAACACCATATATTTT
V: TRBV28; size: .; J: TRBJ1-2; D: TRBD1; CDR3: CASSPDRVIGYTF; DNA: TGTGCCAGCAGCCCGGACAGGGTTATAGGCTACACCTTC
V: TRBV10-1; size: .; J: TRBJ2-3; D: .; CDR3: CASSETTRAPDTQYF; DNA: TGCGCCAGCAGTGAGACCACCAGGGCCCCAGATACGCAGTATTTT
V: TRBV12-3/TRBV12-4; size: once; J: TRBJ1-1; D: .; CDR3: CASSLGQNTEAFF; DNA: TGTGCCAGCAGTCTGGGACAGAACACTGAAGCTTTCTTT
V: TRBV19; size: .; J: TRBJ1-1; D: TRBD1; CDR3: CASSKPGGARNTEAFF; DNA: TGTGCCAGTAGTAAACCAGGGGGCGCGAGGAACACTGAAGCTTTCTTT
V: TRBV7-2; size: .; J: TRBJ1-2; D: TRBD1; CDR3: CASSPYRQGGYTF; DNA: TGTGCCAGCAGCCCATACAGACAGGGTGGCTACACCTTC
V: TRBV19; size: .; J: TRBJ1-5; D: TRBD1; CDR3: CASSIADRGSNQPQHF; DNA: TGTGCCAGTAGTATAGCAGACAGGGGAAGCAATCAGCCCCAGCATTTT